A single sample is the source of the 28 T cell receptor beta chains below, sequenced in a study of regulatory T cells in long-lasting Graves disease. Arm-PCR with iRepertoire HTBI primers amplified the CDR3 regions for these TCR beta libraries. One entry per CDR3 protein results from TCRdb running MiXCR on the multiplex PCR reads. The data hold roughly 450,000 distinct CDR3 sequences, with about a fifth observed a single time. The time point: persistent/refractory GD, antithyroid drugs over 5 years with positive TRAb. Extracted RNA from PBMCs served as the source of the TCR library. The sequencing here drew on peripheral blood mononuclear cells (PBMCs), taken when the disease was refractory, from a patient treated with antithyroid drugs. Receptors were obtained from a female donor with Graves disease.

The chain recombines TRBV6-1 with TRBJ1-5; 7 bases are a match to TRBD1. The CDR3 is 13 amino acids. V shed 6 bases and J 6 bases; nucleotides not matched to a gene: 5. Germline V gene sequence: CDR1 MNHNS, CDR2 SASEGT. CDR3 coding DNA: TGTGCCAGCAGCCAGACAGGGTTTCAGCCCCAGCATTTT. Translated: CASSQTGFQPQHF.

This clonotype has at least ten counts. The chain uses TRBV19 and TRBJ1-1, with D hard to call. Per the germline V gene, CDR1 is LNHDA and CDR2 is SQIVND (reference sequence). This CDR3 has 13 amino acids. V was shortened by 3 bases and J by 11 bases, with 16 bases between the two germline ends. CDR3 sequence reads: CASSIDGRAAAFF. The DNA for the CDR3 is TGTGCCAGTAGTATTGACGGCCGTGCTGCGGCTTTCTTT.

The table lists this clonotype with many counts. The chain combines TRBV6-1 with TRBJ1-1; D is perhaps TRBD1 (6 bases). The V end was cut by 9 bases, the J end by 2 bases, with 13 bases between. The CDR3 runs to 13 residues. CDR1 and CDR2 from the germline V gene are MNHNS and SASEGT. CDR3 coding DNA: TGTGCCAGACTTAAGGGGGGCAACACTGAAGCTTTCTTT. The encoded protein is CARLKGGNTEAFF.

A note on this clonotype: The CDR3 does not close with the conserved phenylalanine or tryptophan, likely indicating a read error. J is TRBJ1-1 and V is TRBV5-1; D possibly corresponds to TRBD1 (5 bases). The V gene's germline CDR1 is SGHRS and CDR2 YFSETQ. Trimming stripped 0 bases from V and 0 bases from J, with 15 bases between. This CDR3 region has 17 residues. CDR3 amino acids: CASSLGSGNYMNTEAFL. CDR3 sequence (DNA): TGCGCCAGCAGCTTGGGGTCAGGGAATTACATGAACACTGAAGCTTTCCTT.

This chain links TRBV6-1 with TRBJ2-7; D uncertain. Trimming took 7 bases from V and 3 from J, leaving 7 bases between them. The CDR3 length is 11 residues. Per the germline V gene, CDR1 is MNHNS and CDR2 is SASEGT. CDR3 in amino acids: CASTRNYEQYF. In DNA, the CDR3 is TGTGCCAGCACCAGAAACTACGAGCAGTACTTC.

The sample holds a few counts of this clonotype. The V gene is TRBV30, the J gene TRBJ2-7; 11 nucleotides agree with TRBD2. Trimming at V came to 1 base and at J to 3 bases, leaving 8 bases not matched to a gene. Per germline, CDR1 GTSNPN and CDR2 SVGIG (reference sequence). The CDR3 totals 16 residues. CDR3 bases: TGTGCCTGGAGTGCCCCCCTACTAGCGGGAGACTACGAGCAGTACTTC. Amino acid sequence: CAWSAPLLAGDYEQYF.

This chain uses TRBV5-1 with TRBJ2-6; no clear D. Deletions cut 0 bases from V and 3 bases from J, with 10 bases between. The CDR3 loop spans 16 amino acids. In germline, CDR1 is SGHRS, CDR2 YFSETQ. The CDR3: CASSLVASDGANVLTF. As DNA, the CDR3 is TGCGCCAGCAGCTTGGTGGCGTCAGATGGGGCCAACGTCCTGACTTTC.

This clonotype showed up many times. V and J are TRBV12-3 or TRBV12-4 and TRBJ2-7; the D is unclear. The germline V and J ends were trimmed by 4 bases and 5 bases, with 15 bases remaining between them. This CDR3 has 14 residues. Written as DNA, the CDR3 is TGTGCCAGCAGTTCCCGTATGAGTGACAACGAGCAGTACTTC. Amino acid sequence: CASSSRMSDNEQYF.

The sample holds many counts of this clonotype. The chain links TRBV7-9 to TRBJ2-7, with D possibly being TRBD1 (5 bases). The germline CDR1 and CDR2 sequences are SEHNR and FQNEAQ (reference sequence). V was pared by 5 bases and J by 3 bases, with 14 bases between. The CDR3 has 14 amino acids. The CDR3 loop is CASSGQRQSYEQYF. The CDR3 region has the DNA TGTGCCAGCAGCGGGCAGCGACAGAGCTACGAGCAGTACTTC.

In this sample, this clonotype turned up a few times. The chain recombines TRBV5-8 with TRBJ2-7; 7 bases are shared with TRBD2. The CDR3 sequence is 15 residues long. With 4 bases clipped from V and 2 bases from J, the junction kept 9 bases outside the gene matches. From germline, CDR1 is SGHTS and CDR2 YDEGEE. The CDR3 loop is CASSPLAVIAYEQYF. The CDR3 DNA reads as TGTGCCAGCAGCCCGCTAGCGGTAATTGCCTACGAGCAGTACTTC.

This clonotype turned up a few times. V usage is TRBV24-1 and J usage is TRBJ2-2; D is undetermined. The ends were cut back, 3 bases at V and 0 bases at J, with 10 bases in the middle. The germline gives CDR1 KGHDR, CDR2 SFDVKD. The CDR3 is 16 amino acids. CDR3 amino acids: CATSDGRNTNTGELFF. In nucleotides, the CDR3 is TGTGCCACCAGTGATGGTAGAAATACGAACACCGGGGAGCTGTTTTTT.

The CDR3 reads CSAMTGLNTEAFF. The CDR3 DNA is TGCAGCGCAATGACAGGTCTGAACACTGAAGCTTTCTTT. The chain carries TRBV29-1 and TRBJ1-1; perhaps TRBD1 as D (6 bases). CDR1 and CDR2 (germline): SQVTM, ANQGSEA. V dropped 7 bases and J dropped 0 bases, with 12 bases sitting between them. The CDR3 loop spans 13 amino acids.

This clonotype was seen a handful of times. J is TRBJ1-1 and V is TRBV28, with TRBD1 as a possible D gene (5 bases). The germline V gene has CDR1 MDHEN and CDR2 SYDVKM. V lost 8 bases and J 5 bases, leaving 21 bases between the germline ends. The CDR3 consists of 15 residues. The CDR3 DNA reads TGTGCCAGCGGACTTGCCGGGACCCCTTCAACTGAAGCTTTCTTT. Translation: CASGLAGTPSTEAFF.

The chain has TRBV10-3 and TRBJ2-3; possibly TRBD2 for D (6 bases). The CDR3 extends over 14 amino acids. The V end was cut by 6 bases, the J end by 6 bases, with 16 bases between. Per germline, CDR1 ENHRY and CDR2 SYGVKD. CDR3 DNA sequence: TGTGCCATCAGCCCTGGAACTAGCAGTGATACGCAGTATTTT. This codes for CAISPGTSSDTQYF.

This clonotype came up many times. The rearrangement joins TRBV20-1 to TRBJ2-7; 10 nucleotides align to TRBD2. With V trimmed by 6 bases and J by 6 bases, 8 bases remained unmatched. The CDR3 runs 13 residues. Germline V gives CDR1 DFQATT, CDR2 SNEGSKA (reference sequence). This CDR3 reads CSALSGRTGEQYF. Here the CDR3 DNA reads TGCAGTGCCCTTAGCGGGAGGACGGGCGAGCAGTACTTC.

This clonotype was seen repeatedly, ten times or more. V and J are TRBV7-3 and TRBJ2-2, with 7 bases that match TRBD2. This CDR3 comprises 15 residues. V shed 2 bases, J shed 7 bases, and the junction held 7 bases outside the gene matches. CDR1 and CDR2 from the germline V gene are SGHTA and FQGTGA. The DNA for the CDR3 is TGTGCCAGCAGCTTATTTGGCGGGAGTGACGGGGAGCTGTTTTTT. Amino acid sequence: CASSLFGGSDGELFF.

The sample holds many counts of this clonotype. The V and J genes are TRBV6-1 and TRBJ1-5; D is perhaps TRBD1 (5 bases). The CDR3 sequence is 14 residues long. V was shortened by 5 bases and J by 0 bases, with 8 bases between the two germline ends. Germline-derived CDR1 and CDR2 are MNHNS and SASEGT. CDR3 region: CASSKGDSNQPQHF. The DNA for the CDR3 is TGTGCCAGCAGTAAAGGGGATAGCAATCAGCCCCAGCATTTT.

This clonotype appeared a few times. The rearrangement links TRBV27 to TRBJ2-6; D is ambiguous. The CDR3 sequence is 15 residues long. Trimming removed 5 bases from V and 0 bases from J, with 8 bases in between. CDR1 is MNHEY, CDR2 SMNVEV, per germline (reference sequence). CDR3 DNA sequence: TGTGCCAGCAGTCTCAAGGACTCTGGGGCCAACGTCCTGACTTTC. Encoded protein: CASSLKDSGANVLTF. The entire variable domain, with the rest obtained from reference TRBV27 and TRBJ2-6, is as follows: EAQVTQNPRYLITVTGKKLTVTCSQNMNHEYMSWYRQDPGLGLRQIYYSMNVEVTDKGDVPEGYKVSRKEKRNFPLILESPSPNQTSLYFCASSLKDSGANVLTFGAGSRLTVL.

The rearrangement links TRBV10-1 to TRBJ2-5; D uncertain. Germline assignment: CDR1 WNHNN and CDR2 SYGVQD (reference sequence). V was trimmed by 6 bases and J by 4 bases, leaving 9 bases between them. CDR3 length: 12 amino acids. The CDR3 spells CASSAPGETQYF. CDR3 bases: TGCGCCAGCAGCGCCCCAGGAGAGACCCAGTACTTC.

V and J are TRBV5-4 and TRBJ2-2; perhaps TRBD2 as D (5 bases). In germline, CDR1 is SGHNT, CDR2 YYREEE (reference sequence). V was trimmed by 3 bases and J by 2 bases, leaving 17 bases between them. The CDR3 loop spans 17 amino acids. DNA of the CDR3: TGTGCCAGCAGCTCGTCACTAGTCTCGGGCAACACCGGGGAGCTGTTTTTT. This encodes CASSSSLVSGNTGELFF. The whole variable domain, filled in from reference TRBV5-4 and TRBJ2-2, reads ETGVTQSPTHLIKTRGQQVTLRCSSQSGHNTVSWYQQALGQGPQFIFQYYREEENGRGNFPPRFSGLQFPNYSSELNVNALELDDSALYLCASSSSLVSGNTGELFFGEGSRLTVL.

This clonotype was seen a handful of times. CDR3 protein: CASSYPVGEQYF. Here the CDR3 DNA reads TGTGCCAGCAGTTACCCTGTCGGCGAGCAGTACTTC. J is TRBJ2-7 and V is TRBV6-2 or TRBV6-3; D ambiguous. V dropped 2 bases and J dropped 6 bases, with 8 bases sitting between them. The germline CDR1 and CDR2 sequences are MNHEY and SVGEGT. This CDR3 is 12 amino acids long.

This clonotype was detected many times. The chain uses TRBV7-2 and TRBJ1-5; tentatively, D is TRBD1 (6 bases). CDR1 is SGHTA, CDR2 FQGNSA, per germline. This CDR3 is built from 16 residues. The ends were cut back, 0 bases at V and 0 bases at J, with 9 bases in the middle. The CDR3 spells CASSLAQGYSNQPQHF. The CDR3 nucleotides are TGTGCCAGCAGCTTAGCCCAGGGGTATAGCAATCAGCCCCAGCATTTT.

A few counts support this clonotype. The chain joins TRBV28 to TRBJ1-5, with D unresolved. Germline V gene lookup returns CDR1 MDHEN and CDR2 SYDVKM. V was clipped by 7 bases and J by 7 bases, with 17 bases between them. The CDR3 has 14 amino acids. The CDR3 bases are TGTGCCAGCACCTGGGAGGGCTTTGCCCAGCCCCAGCATTTT. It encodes CASTWEGFAQPQHF.

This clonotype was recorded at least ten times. DNA of the CDR3: TGTGCCAGCAGTAAGACAGCGGCAAATGAAGCTTTCTTT. Translating it yields CASSKTAANEAFF. This chain uses TRBV12-3 or TRBV12-4 with TRBJ1-1; D might be TRBD1 (5 bases). The CDR3 is 13 amino acids. V was shortened by 5 bases and J by 7 bases, with 14 bases between the two germline ends.

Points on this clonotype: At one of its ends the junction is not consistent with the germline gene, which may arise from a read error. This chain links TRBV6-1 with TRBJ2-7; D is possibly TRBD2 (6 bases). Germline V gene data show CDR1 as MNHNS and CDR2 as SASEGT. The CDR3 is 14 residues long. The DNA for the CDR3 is TGTGTCAGCAGTCCTCCCGGGACTGACTACAAGCAGTACTTC. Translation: CVSSPPGTDYKQYF.

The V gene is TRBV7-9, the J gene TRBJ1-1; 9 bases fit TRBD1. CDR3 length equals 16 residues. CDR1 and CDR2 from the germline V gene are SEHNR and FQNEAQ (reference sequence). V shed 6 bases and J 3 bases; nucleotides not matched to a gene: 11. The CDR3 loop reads CASSLPGQGSHTEAFF. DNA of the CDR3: TGTGCCAGCAGTCTACCGGGACAGGGATCTCACACTGAAGCTTTCTTT.

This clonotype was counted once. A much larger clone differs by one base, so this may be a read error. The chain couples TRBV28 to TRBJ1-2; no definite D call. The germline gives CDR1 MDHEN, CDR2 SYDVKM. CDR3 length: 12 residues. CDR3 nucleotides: TGTGCCAGCAGTCCTTTTGTGTATGGCTACATCTTC. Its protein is CASSPFVYGYIF.

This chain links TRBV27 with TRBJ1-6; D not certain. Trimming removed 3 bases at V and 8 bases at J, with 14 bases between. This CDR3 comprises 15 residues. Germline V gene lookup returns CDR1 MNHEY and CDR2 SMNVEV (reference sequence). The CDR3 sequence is CASSFGTGPHSPLHF. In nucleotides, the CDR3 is TGTGCCAGCAGTTTTGGCACCGGCCCCCATTCACCCCTCCACTTT.